These 27 T cell receptor beta chains originate from one sample sequenced in a study of cytomegalovirus exposure and HLA in healthy donors. Primers: 60 Vbeta forward and 13 Jbeta reverse. Method: immunoSEQ multiplex PCR; TCRdb's copy keeps in-frame clones and lacks some. The profile shows around 97,000 clones, roughly four fifths of them singletons. The material sequenced was PBMCs. The receptors were gathered from a man aged 40-49 years in good health and CMV-seropositive.

This sequence joins TRBV5-4 and TRBJ2-2; D uncertain. The V end was cut by 0 bases, the J end by 4 bases, with 7 bases between. There are 14 residues in the CDR3. The germline CDR1 and CDR2 sequences are SGHNT and YYREEE (reference sequence). CDR3 residues: CASSLAPRTGELFF. CDR3 bases: TGTGCCAGCAGCTTGGCTCCGCGCACCGGGGAGCTGTTTTTT.

To note about this clone: Other DNA sequences in this specimen translate into the identical CDR3. This rearrangement joins TRBV5-4 to TRBJ2-7; D not certain. This CDR3 spans 14 amino acids. Germline CDR1 reads SGHNT; CDR2 reads YYREEE (reference sequence). The V gene lost 0 bases and the J gene lost 0 bases, with 7 bases spanning the gap. The CDR3 region is CASSLARNSYEQYF. The CDR3 nucleotides are TGTGCCAGCAGCTTGGCGCGCAACTCCTACGAGCAGTACTTC.

The gene calls are TRBV30 and TRBJ2-1; 11 nucleotides line up with TRBD2. Germline V gene lookup returns CDR1 GTSNPN and CDR2 SVGIG (reference sequence). V lost 2 bases, J lost 7 bases, and 10 bases stayed unmatched. CDR3 size: 16 residues. CDR3 bases: TGTGCCTGGAGTCTCCTACTAGCGGGAGATAAGAATGAGCAGTTCTTC. Translated, it gives CAWSLLLAGDKNEQFF.

This chain uses TRBV9 with TRBJ2-2, with D tentatively TRBD1 (6 bases). Germline V gene sequence: CDR1 SGDLS, CDR2 YYNGEE. V was clipped by 2 bases and J by 1 base, with 6 bases between them. CDR3 size: 14 residues. This chain's CDR3 is CASSVTGNTGELFF. The CDR3 DNA reads as TGTGCCAGCAGCGTGACAGGGAACACCGGGGAGCTGTTTTTT. Filled out from reference TRBV9 and TRBJ2-2, the complete variable domain reads DSGVTQTPKHLITATGQRVTLRCSPRSGDLSVYWYQQSLDQGLQFLIQYYNGEERAKGNILERFSAQQFPDLHSELNLSSLELGDSALYFCASSVTGNTGELFFGEGSRLTVL.

The chain has TRBV21-1 and TRBJ1-2; the DNA was not compared with TRBD1, the D call given in the table. TRBV21-1 is tagged as a pseudogene. The CDR3 covers 15 residues. CDR3 in amino acids: CASTQRGWTNYGYTF. CDR3 in DNA: TGTGCCAGCACCCAAAGGGGCTGGACTAACTATGGCTACACCTTC.

V is TRBV4-1 and J is TRBJ2-7, with 10 bases matching TRBD1. CDR3 length equals 16 residues. Germline-derived CDR1 and CDR2 are MGHRA and YSYEKL. V trimming: 4 bases; J trimming: 3 bases; junction bases outside the gene matches: 9. The CDR3 nucleotides read TGCGCCAGCAGCCTGAAGGGCGGACAGGGGGTCTACGAGCAGTACTTC. Protein sequence: CASSLKGGQGVYEQYF.

The V and J genes are TRBV19 and TRBJ2-4; tentatively, D is TRBD2 (5 bases). Germline V gene lookup returns CDR1 LNHDA and CDR2 SQIVND (reference sequence). Trimming shortened V by 7 bases and J by 0 bases, and 22 bases separated the two germline ends. This CDR3 is built from 18 residues. CDR3 amino acids: CASTPSSPEVVAKNIQYF. The CDR3 DNA sequence: TGTGCCAGTACTCCTTCTAGCCCCGAGGTGGTAGCCAAAAACATTCAGTACTTC.

By share, this clone ranks as large (0.1 to 1%). This sequence joins TRBV19 and TRBJ1-2; D gene unclear. V lost 9 bases and J lost 2, with 13 bases in between. The CDR3 consists of 13 residues. The germline CDR1 and CDR2 sequences are LNHDA and SQIVND (reference sequence). The CDR3 loop is CASSLPSNYGYTF. CDR3 coding DNA: TGTGCCAGCTCTCTCCCAAGCAACTATGGCTACACCTTC.

This chain uses TRBV2 with TRBJ2-7; D perhaps matches TRBD2 (5 bases). The germline V gene has CDR1 SNHLY and CDR2 FYNNEI. The ends were cut back, 7 bases at V and 5 bases at J, with 9 bases in the middle. This CDR3 spans 11 amino acids. The CDR3 protein is CASKEENEQYF. The DNA of the CDR3 is TGTGCCAGCAAGGAGGAGAACGAGCAGTACTTC.

The chain couples TRBV30 to TRBJ1-2; D unresolved. Germline V gene data show CDR1 as GTSNPN and CDR2 as SVGIG (reference sequence). The CDR3 is 16 amino acids. V was pared by 2 bases and J by 2 bases, with 18 bases between. The CDR3 here is CAWSSDGALANYGYTF. CDR3 in DNA: TGTGCCTGGAGTAGTGACGGAGCCCTAGCGAACTATGGCTACACCTTC. The full variable domain, rest sourced from reference TRBV30 and TRBJ1-2, is SQTIHQWPATLVQPVGSPLSLECTVEGTSNPNLYWYRQAAGRGLQLLFYSVGIGQISSEVPQNLSASRPQDRQFILSSKKLLLSDSGFYLCAWSSDGALANYGYTFGSGTRLTVV.

This chain uses TRBV5-4 with TRBJ2-1; TRBD2 matches 9 bases. Germline V gene lookup returns CDR1 SGHNT and CDR2 YYREEE (reference sequence). V lost 0 bases and J lost 5; bases outside the gene matches: 3. CDR3 length: 15 residues. The CDR3 sequence: CASSLGGTSHNEQFF. DNA of the CDR3: TGTGCCAGCAGCTTGGGTGGGACTAGCCACAATGAGCAGTTCTTC.

This clone was seen a handful of times. V is TRBV9 and J is TRBJ2-7, with TRBD1 as a possible D gene (5 bases). The CDR3 is 16 amino acids. V dropped 0 bases and J dropped 9 bases, with 22 bases sitting between them. Germline V gene sequence: CDR1 SGDLS, CDR2 YYNGEE. Here the CDR3 DNA reads TGTGCCAGCAGCGTAGCCCCGGACACCTCCTCCCCAAGGCAGTACTTC. Amino acids: CASSVAPDTSSPRQYF.

This chain joins TRBV10-3 and TRBJ2-7; the D gene is possibly TRBD2 (6 bases). V dropped 0 bases and J dropped 1 base, with 7 bases sitting between them. The germline CDR1 and CDR2 sequences are ENHRY and SYGVKD. The CDR3 has 14 residues. DNA for the CDR3: TGTGCCATCAGTGAGTCGGGGGGTTCCTACGAGCAGTACTTC. It translates to CAISESGGSYEQYF.

This clone occurred once. This rearrangement joins TRBV7-9 to TRBJ2-2; 7 nucleotides align to TRBD1. With V trimmed by 1 base and J by 4 bases, 0 bases remained unmatched. Germline V gives CDR1 SEHNR, CDR2 FQNEAQ (reference sequence). The length of the CDR3 is 14 residues. Here the CDR3 reads CASSLDRGTGELFF. The CDR3 DNA is TGTGCCAGCAGCTTAGACAGGGGCACCGGGGAGCTGTTTTTT.

The V and J genes are TRBV4-1 and TRBJ2-7, with 7 bases aligning to TRBD2. The CDR3 consists of 18 residues. V dropped 1 base and J dropped 0; count of bases not matched to a gene: 12. The germline V gene encodes CDR1 MGHRA and CDR2 YSYEKL. CDR3: CASSQGLLRRGSSYEQYF. In nucleotides, the CDR3 is TGCGCCAGCAGCCAAGGGTTGTTGCGGCGGGGGAGCTCCTACGAGCAGTACTTC.

In this sample, this clone turned up a few times. The J gene is TRBJ1-6, the V gene TRBV7-8; D is ambiguous. The V end lost 3 bases, the J end lost 0 bases, and 6 bases lay between the germline ends. Germline CDR1 is SGHVS and CDR2 is FQNEAQ. The CDR3 totals 15 residues. CDR3 amino acids: CASSLGSSYNSPLHF. CDR3 coding DNA: TGTGCCAGCAGCTTGGGGAGCTCCTATAATTCACCCCTCCACTTT.

The rearrangement joins TRBV7-8 to TRBJ2-1; the match to TRBD2 covers 14 bases. The CDR3 has 16 residues. CDR1 and CDR2 from the germline V gene are SGHVS and FQNEAQ. The V segment lost 1 base and the J segment 4 bases; nucleotides outside the gene matches: 0. This CDR3 is CASSLGLAGGYNEQFF. CDR3 nucleotides: TGTGCCAGCAGCTTAGGACTAGCGGGGGGGTACAATGAGCAGTTCTTC.

In its sample, this clone was seen once. This chain joins TRBV19 and TRBJ2-1; D remains ambiguous. The CDR3 is made up of 11 amino acids. V was cut by 7 bases and J by 6 bases, with 7 bases left in between. Germline-derived CDR1 and CDR2 are LNHDA and SQIVND (reference sequence). The DNA of the CDR3 is TGTGCCAGTATGTTCGGCAATGAGCAGTTCTTC. Protein: CASMFGNEQFF.

The chain has TRBV6-5 and TRBJ1-2; no firm D call. The CDR3 is 15 amino acids. Germline CDR1 MNHEY, CDR2 SVGAGI. The V gene lost 0 bases and the J gene lost 7 bases, with 15 bases spanning the gap. The CDR3 protein is CASSYSSGLSGGYTF. As DNA, the CDR3 is TGTGCCAGCAGTTACTCCTCCGGCCTATCGGGTGGCTACACCTTC.

The rearrangement links TRBV7-3 to TRBJ1-4; 8 bases agree with TRBD1. V shed 5 bases, J shed 3 bases, and the junction held 5 bases outside the gene matches. The CDR3 is 15 residues long. Germline V gene lookup returns CDR1 SGHTA and CDR2 FQGTGA. The CDR3 DNA is TGTGCCAGCAGCGATACAGGGGGAGCTAATGAAAAACTGTTTTTT. Translated: CASSDTGGANEKLFF. Filled out from reference TRBV7-3 and TRBJ1-4, the complete variable domain reads GAGVSQTPSNKVTEKGKYVELRCDPISGHTALYWYRQSLGQGPEFLIYFQGTGAADDSGLPNDRFFAVRPEGSVSTLKIQRTERGDSAVYLCASSDTGGANEKLFFGSGTQLSVL.

The rearrangement uses TRBV25-1 and TRBJ2-5, with D unresolved. V shed 6 bases and J shed 1 base, with 12 bases lying between them. The CDR3 consists of 14 residues. In germline, CDR1 is MGHDK, CDR2 SYGVNS. The CDR3 here is CASRVDNSQETQYF. For the CDR3, the DNA is TGTGCCAGCAGGGTTGATAACAGCCAAGAGACCCAGTACTTC.

In this sample, this clone turned up a few times. The V gene is TRBV7-2, the J gene TRBJ1-2; D gene ambiguous. V dropped 7 bases and J dropped 4 bases, with 10 bases sitting between them. CDR3 length: 12 residues. Per the germline V gene, CDR1 is SGHTA and CDR2 is FQGNSA. The CDR3 DNA is TGTGCCAGCACCCCGCACGGCTATGGCTACACCTTC. It specifies CASTPHGYGYTF.

The chain is built from TRBV5-8 and TRBJ2-7; 7 bases align to TRBD1. CDR1 is SGHTS, CDR2 YDEGEE, per germline. The junction had 12 bases not matched to a gene; V was cut back by 4 bases and J by 2 bases. The CDR3 spans 16 residues. The CDR3 bases are TGTGCCAGCAGCCAGCAACCGAAGACAGGGACCTACGAGCAGTACTTC. It specifies CASSQQPKTGTYEQYF.

The gene calls are TRBV7-2 and TRBJ1-6; 8 bases align to TRBD1. Unmatched junction bases numbered 9, after V lost 7 bases and J lost 10 bases. There are 14 residues in the CDR3. Germline V gene data show CDR1 as SGHTA and CDR2 as FQGNSA. CDR3 sequence (DNA): TGTGCCAGCACCGTACAGGGGGTGGGGTCACCCCTCCACTTT. It codes for CASTVQGVGSPLHF.

This sequence joins TRBV5-1 and TRBJ2-1, with D possibly TRBD2 on 5 matching bases. Trimming shortened V by 5 bases and J by 5 bases, and 17 bases separated the two germline ends. The CDR3 totals 15 residues. The germline gives CDR1 SGHRS, CDR2 YFSETQ. The CDR3 coding sequence is TGCGCCAGCAGTCCTCCTTTGGGAGTTAACAATGAGCAGTTCTTC. Translated, it gives CASSPPLGVNNEQFF.

Turning to this clone: Other DNA variants within this sample encode the same CDR3. This chain connects TRBV7-2 to TRBJ2-7; D unclear. V lost 2 bases and J 0 bases, leaving 8 bases between the germline ends. Looked up from germline, CDR1 is SGHTA and CDR2 is FQGNSA. This CDR3 comprises 14 residues. The CDR3 reads CASSLLSSSYEQYF. DNA of the CDR3: TGTGCCAGCAGCTTATTATCGAGCTCCTACGAGCAGTACTTC.

The chain employs TRBV6-1 and TRBJ2-7; 13 bases align to TRBD2. CDR3 length: 19 residues. J was trimmed by 4 bases and V by 2 bases; bases with no gene match: 14. The germline gives CDR1 MNHNS, CDR2 SASEGT. In DNA, the CDR3 is TGTGCCAGCAGTGAAAAGGTGGGGCTACTAGCGGGAGGGCTATACGAGCAGTACTTC. It is translated as CASSEKVGLLAGGLYEQYF.